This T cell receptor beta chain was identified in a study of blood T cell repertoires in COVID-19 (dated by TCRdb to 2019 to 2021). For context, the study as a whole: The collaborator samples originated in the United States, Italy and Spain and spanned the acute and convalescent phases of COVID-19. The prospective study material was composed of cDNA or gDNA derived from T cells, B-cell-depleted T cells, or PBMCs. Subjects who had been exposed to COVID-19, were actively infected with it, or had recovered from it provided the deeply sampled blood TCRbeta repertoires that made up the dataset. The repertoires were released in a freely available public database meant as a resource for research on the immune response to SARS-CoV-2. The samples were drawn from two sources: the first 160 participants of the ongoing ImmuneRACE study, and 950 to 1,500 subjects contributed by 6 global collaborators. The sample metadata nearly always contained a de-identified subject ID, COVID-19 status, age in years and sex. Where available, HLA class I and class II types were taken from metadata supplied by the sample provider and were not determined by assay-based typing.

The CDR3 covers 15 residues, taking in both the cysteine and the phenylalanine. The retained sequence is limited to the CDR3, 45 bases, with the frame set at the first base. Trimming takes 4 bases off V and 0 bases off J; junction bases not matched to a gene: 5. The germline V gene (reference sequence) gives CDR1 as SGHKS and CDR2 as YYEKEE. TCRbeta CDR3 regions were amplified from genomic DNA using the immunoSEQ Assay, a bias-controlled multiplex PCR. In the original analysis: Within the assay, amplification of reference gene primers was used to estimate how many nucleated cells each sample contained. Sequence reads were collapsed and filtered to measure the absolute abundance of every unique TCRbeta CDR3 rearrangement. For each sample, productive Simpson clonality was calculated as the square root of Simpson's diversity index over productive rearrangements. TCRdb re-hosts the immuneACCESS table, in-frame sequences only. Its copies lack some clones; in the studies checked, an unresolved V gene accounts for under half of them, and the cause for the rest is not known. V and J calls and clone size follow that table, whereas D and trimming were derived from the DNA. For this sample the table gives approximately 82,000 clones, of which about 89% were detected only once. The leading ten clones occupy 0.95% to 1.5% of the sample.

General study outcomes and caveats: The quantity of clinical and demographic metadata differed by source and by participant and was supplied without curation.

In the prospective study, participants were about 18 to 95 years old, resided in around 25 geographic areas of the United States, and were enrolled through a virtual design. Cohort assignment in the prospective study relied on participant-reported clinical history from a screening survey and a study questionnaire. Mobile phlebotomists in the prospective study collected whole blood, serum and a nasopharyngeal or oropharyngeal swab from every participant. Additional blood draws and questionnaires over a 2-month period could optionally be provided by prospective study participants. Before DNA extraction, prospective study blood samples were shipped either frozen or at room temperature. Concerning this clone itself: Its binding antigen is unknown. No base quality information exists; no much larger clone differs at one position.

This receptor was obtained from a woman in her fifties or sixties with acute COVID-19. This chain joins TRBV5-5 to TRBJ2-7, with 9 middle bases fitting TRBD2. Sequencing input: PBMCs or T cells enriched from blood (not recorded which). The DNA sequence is TGTGCCAGCAGCGTACTAGCGGGTAGCTCCTACGAGCAGTACTTC. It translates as CASSVLAGSSYEQYF.